This T cell receptor beta chain was captured in a study of shared clonotypes between healthy human individuals. General study results and limits: Estimated clonotype richness was generally higher in naive than memory subsets. Rarefaction analysis demonstrated incomplete sorted-subset sequencing notwithstanding large depth.

Evenly divided among several immunoSEQ plates was the genomic DNA of each subset. Measured with immunoSEQ multiplex PCR; TCRdb has only the in-frame clones, and not every one. This sample has more than 2 million clones, with 80% to 95% found just once. CDR3 length: 15 residues. Germline CDR1 reads SGDLS; CDR2 reads YYNGEE. V gave up 3 bases and J gave up 0 bases, with 7 bases separating them. Terminally differentiated effector memory CD45RA+ cells were excluded by CCR7 positive selection of CD45RO-negative cells. All donors were Caucasian adults living in Nashville, Tennessee. About this clone: What it binds is not known.

The specimen sequenced was naive CD8+ T cells from PBMCs. The genes are TRBV9 and TRBJ2-6; D uncertain. This TCR was recovered from a man aged 18-30 years in good health. Some clones in this sample may be carry-over from other donors' samples. CDR3 in amino acids: CASSGTTSGANVLTF. As DNA, the CDR3 is TGTGCCAGCAGCGGAACAACCTCTGGGGCCAACGTCCTGACTTTC. Full variable domain (outside the CDR3, taken from reference TRBV9 and TRBJ2-6): DSGVTQTPKHLITATGQRVTLRCSPRSGDLSVYWYQQSLDQGLQFLIQYYNGEERAKGNILERFSAQQFPDLHSELNLSSLELGDSALYFCASSGTTSGANVLTFGAGSRLTVL.